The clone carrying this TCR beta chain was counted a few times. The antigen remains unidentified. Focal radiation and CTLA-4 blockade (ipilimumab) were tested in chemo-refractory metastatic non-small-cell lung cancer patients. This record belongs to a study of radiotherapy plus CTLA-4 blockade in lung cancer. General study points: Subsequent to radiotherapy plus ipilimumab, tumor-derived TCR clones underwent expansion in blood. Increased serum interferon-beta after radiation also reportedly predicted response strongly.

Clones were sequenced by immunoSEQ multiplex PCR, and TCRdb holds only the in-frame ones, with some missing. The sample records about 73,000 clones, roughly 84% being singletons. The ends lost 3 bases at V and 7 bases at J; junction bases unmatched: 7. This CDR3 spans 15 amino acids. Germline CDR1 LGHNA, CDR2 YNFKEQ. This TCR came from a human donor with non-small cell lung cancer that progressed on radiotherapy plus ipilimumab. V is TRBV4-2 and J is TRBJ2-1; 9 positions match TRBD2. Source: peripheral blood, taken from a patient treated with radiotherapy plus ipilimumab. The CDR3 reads CASSQWTSEINEQFF. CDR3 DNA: TGTGCCAGCAGCCAGTGGACTAGCGAAATAAATGAGCAGTTCTTC.